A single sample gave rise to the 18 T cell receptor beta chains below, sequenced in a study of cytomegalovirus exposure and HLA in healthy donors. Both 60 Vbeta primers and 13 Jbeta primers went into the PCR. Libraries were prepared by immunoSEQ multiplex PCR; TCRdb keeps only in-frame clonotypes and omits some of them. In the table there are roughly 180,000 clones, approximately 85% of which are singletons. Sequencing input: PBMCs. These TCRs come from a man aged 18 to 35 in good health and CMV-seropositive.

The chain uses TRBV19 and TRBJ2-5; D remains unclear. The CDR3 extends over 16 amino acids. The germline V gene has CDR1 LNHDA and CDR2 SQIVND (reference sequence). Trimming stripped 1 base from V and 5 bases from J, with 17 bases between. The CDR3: CASSIGALERPETQYF. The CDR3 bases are TGTGCCAGTAGTATAGGGGCCCTGGAACGCCCCGAGACCCAGTACTTC.

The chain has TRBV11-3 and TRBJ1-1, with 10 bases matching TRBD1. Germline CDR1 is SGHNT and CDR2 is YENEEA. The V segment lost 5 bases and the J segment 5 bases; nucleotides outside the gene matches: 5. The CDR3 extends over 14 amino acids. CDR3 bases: TGTGCCAGCAGCATCGGACAGGGGGGGACTGAAGCTTTCTTT. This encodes CASSIGQGGTEAFF.

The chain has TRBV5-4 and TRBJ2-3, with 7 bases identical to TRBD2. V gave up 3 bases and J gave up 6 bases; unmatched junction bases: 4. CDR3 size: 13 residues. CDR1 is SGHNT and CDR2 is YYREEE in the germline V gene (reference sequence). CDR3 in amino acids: CASSYPGGDTQYF. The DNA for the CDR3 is TGTGCCAGCAGCTACCCCGGGGGGGATACGCAGTATTTT.

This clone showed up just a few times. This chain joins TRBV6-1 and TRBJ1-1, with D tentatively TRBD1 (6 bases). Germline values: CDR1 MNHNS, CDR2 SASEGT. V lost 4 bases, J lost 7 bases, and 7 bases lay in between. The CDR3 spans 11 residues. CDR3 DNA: TGTGCCAGCAGTGCGGACAGTGAAGCTTTCTTT. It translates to CASSADSEAFF.

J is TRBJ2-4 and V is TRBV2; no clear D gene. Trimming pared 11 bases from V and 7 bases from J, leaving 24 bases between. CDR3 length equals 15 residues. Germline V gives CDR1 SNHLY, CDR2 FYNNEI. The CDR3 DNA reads TGTGCCCGTGCCCCCCTTCAGGTTGACCCTAACATTCAGTACTTC. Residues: CARAPLQVDPNIQYF.

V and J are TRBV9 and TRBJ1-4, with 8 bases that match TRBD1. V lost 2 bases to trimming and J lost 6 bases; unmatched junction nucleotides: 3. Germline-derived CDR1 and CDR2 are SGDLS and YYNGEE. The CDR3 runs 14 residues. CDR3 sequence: CASSVGQADEKLFF. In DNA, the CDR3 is TGTGCCAGCAGCGTGGGACAGGCCGATGAAAAACTGTTTTTT.

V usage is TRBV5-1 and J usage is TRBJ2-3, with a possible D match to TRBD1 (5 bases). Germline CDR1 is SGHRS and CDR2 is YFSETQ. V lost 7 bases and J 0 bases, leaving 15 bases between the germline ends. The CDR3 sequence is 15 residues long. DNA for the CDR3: TGCGCCAGCCAGCAGCTGGCAGGGAGCACAGATACGCAGTATTTT. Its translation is CASQQLAGSTDTQYF.

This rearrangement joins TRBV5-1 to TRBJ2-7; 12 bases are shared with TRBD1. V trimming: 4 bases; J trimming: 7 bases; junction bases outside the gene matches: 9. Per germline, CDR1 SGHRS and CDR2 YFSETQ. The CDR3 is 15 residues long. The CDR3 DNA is TGCGCCAGCAGCCTGCCGGGACAGGGGGCCGGTGAGCAGTACTTC. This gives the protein CASSLPGQGAGEQYF. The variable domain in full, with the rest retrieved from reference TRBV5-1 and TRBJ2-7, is KAGVTQTPRYLIKTRGQQVTLSCSPISGHRSVSWYQQTPGQGLQFLFEYFSETQRNKGNFPGRFSGRQFSNSRSEMNVSTLELGDSALYLCASSLPGQGAGEQYFGPGTRLTVT.

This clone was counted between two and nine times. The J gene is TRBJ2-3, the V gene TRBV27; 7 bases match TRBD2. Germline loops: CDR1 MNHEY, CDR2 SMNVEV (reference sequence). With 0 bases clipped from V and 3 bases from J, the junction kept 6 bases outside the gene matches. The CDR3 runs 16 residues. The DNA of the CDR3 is TGTGCCAGCAGTTTATCCTGGGGAGGGGAGACAGATACGCAGTATTTT. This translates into CASSLSWGGETDTQYF.

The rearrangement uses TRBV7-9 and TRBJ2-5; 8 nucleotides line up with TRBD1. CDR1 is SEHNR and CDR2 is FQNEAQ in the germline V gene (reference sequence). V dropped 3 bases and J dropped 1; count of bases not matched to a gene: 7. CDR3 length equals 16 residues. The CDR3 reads CASSFHPGQGQETQYF. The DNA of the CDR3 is TGTGCCAGCAGCTTCCACCCTGGACAGGGCCAAGAGACCCAGTACTTC. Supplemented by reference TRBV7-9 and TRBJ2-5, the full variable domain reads DTGVSQNPRHKITKRGQNVTFRCDPISEHNRLYWYRQTLGQGPEFLTYFQNEAQLEKSRLLSDRFSAERPKGSFSTLEIQRTEQGDSAMYLCASSFHPGQGQETQYFGPGTRLLVL.

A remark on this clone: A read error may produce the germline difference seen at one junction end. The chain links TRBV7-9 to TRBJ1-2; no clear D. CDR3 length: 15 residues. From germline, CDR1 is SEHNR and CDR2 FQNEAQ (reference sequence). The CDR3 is CSSSPFDRYLYGYTF. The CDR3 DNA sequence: TGTTCCAGCAGCCCCTTCGATCGATACCTATATGGCTACACCTTC.

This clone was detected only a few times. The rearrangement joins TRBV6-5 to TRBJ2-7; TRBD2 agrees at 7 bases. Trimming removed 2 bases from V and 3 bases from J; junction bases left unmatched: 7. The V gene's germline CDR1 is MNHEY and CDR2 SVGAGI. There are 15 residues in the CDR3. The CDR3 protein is CASSYDLTGGYEQYF. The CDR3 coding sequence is TGTGCCAGCAGTTACGATCTGACGGGAGGCTACGAGCAGTACTTC.

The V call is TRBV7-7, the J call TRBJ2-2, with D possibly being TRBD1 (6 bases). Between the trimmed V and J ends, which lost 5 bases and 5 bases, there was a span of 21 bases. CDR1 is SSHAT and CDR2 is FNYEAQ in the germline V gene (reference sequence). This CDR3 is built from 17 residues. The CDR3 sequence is CASSPTQGTGKTGELFF. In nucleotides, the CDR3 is TGTGCCAGCAGCCCAACACAGGGCACAGGGAAAACCGGGGAGCTGTTTTTT. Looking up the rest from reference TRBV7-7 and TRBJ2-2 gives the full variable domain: GAGVSQSPRYKVTKRGQDVTLRCDPISSHATLYWYQQALGQGPEFLTYFNYEAQPDKSGLPSDRFSAERPEGSISTLTIQRTEQRDSAMYRCASSPTQGTGKTGELFFGEGSRLTVL.

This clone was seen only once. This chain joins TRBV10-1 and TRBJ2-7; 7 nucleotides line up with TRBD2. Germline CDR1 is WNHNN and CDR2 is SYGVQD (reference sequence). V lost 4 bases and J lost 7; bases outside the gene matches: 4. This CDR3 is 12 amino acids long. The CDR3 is CASSAGREEQYF. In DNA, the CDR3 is TGCGCCAGCAGTGCAGGGAGGGAAGAGCAGTACTTC.

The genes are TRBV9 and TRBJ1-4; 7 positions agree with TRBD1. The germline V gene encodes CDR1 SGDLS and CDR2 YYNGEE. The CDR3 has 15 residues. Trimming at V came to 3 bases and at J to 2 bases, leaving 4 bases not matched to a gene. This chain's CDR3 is CASSEDRATNEKLFF. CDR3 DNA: TGTGCCAGCAGCGAAGACAGGGCCACTAATGAAAAACTGTTTTTT.

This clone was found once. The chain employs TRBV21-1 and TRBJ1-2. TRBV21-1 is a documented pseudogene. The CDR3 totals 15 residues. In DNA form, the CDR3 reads TGTGCCAGCAGCCCCAGATTAGAAGGAGAGGAAGGCTACACCTTC. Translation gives CASSPRLEGEEGYTF.

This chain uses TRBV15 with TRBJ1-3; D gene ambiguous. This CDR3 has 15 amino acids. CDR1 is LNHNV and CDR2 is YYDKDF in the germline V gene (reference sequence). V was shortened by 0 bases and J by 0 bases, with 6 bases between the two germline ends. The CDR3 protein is CATSRDLSSGNTIYF. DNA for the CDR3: TGTGCCACCAGCAGAGATCTGAGCTCTGGAAACACCATATATTTT.

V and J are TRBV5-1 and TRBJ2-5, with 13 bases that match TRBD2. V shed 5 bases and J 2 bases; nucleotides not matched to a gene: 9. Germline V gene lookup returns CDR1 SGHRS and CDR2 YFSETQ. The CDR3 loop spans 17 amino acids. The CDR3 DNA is TGCGCCAGCAGTCTCGGGACTAGCGGGGCCTATCAAGAGACCCAGTACTTC. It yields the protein CASSLGTSGAYQETQYF. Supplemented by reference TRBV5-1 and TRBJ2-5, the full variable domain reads KAGVTQTPRYLIKTRGQQVTLSCSPISGHRSVSWYQQTPGQGLQFLFEYFSETQRNKGNFPGRFSGRQFSNSRSEMNVSTLELGDSALYLCASSLGTSGAYQETQYFGPGTRLLVL.